These 5 T cell receptor beta chains originate from one sample sequenced in a study of control samples from healthy donors and cancer patients. The table came from immunoSEQ multiplex PCR; TCRdb's copy has only in-frame clones and leaves some out. The data show 150,000 or so clones, 80% to 90% seen once. Sequenced: blood. Source of these receptors: a woman younger than 45 in good health.

This chain links TRBV7-9 with TRBJ1-2; weak D call: TRBD1 (5 bases). The germline gives CDR1 SEHNR, CDR2 FQNEAQ (reference sequence). The V end lost 5 bases, the J end lost 4 bases, and 14 bases lay between the germline ends. The CDR3 loop spans 14 amino acids. DNA of the CDR3: TGTGCCAGCAGCCCCGGGACGGACTTCTATGGCTACACCTTC. This sequence encodes CASSPGTDFYGYTF. Using reference TRBV7-9 and TRBJ1-2 for the parts outside the CDR3, the full variable domain is DTGVSQNPRHKITKRGQNVTFRCDPISEHNRLYWYRQTLGQGPEFLTYFQNEAQLEKSRLLSDRFSAERPKGSFSTLEIQRTEQGDSAMYLCASSPGTDFYGYTFGSGTRLTVV.

CDR3 nucleotides: TGTGCCAGCTCGCTTCTGAGACAGGGGGCAGGGGGCAATCAGCCCCAGCATTTT. It encodes CASSLLRQGAGGNQPQHF. The V call is TRBV18, the J call TRBJ1-5; 10 bases map to TRBD1. The CDR3 spans 18 residues. Trimming cost V 6 bases and J 2 bases; bases outside gene matches: 13. Per the germline V gene, CDR1 is KGHSH and CDR2 is LQKENI.

This chain joins TRBV24-1 and TRBJ2-6, with TRBD2 matching 7 bases. The CDR3 consists of 17 residues. The V and J ends lost 5 bases and 4 bases, in that order; junction bases with no gene match: 10. The germline V gene encodes CDR1 KGHDR and CDR2 SFDVKD. In nucleotides, the CDR3 is TGTGCCACCAGTGCCACTGGGGAGGGTACCGGGGCCAACGTCCTGACTTTC. It yields the protein CATSATGEGTGANVLTF.

Concerning this clone itself: The sample holds other DNA sequences that translate to the same CDR3. This chain joins TRBV5-1 and TRBJ2-2, with no clear D. CDR3 length: 15 amino acids. Trimming removed 4 bases at V and 0 bases at J, with 10 bases between. Germline lookup yields CDR1 SGHRS and CDR2 YFSETQ. In nucleotides, the CDR3 is TGCGCCAGCAGCGAATCCGTAACGAACACCGGGGAGCTGTTTTTT. Translating gives CASSESVTNTGELFF.

The rearrangement joins TRBV10-3 to TRBJ2-1; possibly TRBD1 for D (6 bases). The CDR3 contains 12 residues. The V gene's germline CDR1 is ENHRY and CDR2 SYGVKD. V was clipped by 7 bases and J by 8 bases, with 12 bases between them. The CDR3 loop is CAIKATGDEQFF. The CDR3 nucleotides are TGTGCCATCAAAGCGACAGGCGATGAGCAGTTCTTC.